Following are 29 T cell receptor beta chains from one sample sequenced in a study of shared clonotypes between healthy human individuals. TCRdb keeps only in-frame clones here, not all; method: immunoSEQ multiplex PCR. The sample carries approximately 470,000 clones, almost 80% recorded once. Specimen: PBMCs. The receptors here all came from a middle-aged woman in good health. Some clones in this sample may be carry-over from other donors' samples.

The chain uses TRBV7-6 and TRBJ2-6; D unclear. With 0 bases removed from V and 0 bases from J, the gap between germline ends came to 9 bases. CDR1 is SGHVS and CDR2 is FNYEAQ in the germline V gene. The CDR3 has 17 amino acids. DNA for the CDR3: TGTGCCAGCAGCTTAGCGTCCGCAGGCTCTGGGGCCAACGTCCTGACTTTC. It translates to CASSLASAGSGANVLTF.

The J gene is TRBJ1-6, the V gene TRBV28; D remains ambiguous. V lost 5 bases, J lost 9 bases, and 11 bases lay in between. The CDR3 has 13 residues. The germline gives CDR1 MDHEN, CDR2 SYDVKM. The CDR3 DNA reads TGTGCCAGCAGTCCTTTCGGGATTTCACCCCTCCACTTT. Translating gives CASSPFGISPLHF.

This rearrangement joins TRBV2 to TRBJ2-3; no firm D call. Germline V lookup: CDR1 SNHLY, CDR2 FYNNEI. V gave up 2 bases and J gave up 5 bases, with 14 bases separating them. The CDR3 totals 15 residues. The CDR3 region is CASSEQARKGDTQYF. CDR3 nucleotide sequence: TGTGCCAGCAGTGAACAGGCTAGAAAGGGAGATACGCAGTATTTT. Full variable domain (rest looked up from reference TRBV2 and TRBJ2-3): EPEVTQTPSHQVTQMGQEVILRCVPISNHLYFYWYRQILGQKVEFLVSFYNNEISEKSEIFDDQFSVERPDGSNFTLKIRSTKLEDSAMYFCASSEQARKGDTQYFGPGTRLTVL.

The V gene is TRBV7-6, the J gene TRBJ2-1; 9 nucleotides agree with TRBD2. V was clipped by 3 bases and J by 8 bases; unmatched bases: 5. Germline V gene data show CDR1 as SGHVS and CDR2 as FNYEAQ. The CDR3 covers 14 residues. The DNA for the CDR3 is TGTGCCAGCAGCTTGGGACTAGCTTCCGATGAGCAGTTCTTC. Protein: CASSLGLASDEQFF. Full variable domain (missing parts from reference TRBV7-6 and TRBJ2-1): GAGVSQSPRYKVTKRGQDVALRCDPISGHVSLYWYRQALGQGPEFLTYFNYEAQQDKSGLPNDRFSAERPEGSISTLTIQRTEQRDSAMYRCASSLGLASDEQFFGPGTRLTVL.

The chain employs TRBV7-2 and TRBJ2-5; 7 nucleotides line up with TRBD1. Germline CDR1 reads SGHTA; CDR2 reads FQGNSA. J lost 1 base, V lost 5 bases, and 19 bases had no gene match. CDR3 size: 19 residues. CDR3 amino acids: CASSPESGQAFLTQETQYF. The CDR3 nucleotides read TGTGCCAGCAGCCCGGAGTCTGGACAGGCCTTTCTAACCCAAGAGACCCAGTACTTC.

The chain couples TRBV7-2 to TRBJ2-2; D is unresolved. The CDR3 loop spans 17 amino acids. The germline V and J ends were trimmed by 1 base and 0 bases, with 12 bases remaining between them. The germline CDR1 and CDR2 sequences are SGHTA and FQGNSA. The CDR3 sequence is CASSLEWERANTGELFF. The CDR3 DNA is TGTGCCAGCAGCTTAGAGTGGGAAAGAGCGAACACCGGGGAGCTGTTTTTT. Drawing the rest from reference TRBV7-2 and TRBJ2-2, the complete variable domain is GAGVSQSPSNKVTEKGKDVELRCDPISGHTALYWYRQSLGQGLEFLIYFQGNSAPDKSGLPSDRFSAERTGGSVSTLTIQRTQQEDSAVYLCASSLEWERANTGELFFGEGSRLTVL.

This chain links TRBV18 with TRBJ2-5, with D perhaps matching TRBD1 (5 bases). V was clipped by 4 bases and J by 5 bases, with 11 bases between them. The length of the CDR3 is 13 residues. Germline V CDR1 and CDR2: KGHSH, LQKENI. The CDR3 is CASSQQGGETQYF. DNA for the CDR3: TGTGCCAGCTCACAGCAGGGTGGGGAGACCCAGTACTTC. Full variable domain (remainder filled in from reference TRBV18 and TRBJ2-5): NAGVMQNPRHLVRRRGQEARLRCSPMKGHSHVYWYRQLPEEGLKFMVYLQKENIIDESGMPKERFSAEFPKEGPSILRIQQVVRGDSAAYFCASSQQGGETQYFGPGTRLLVL.

The V gene is TRBV4-1, the J gene TRBJ1-6, with 7 positions matching TRBD1. Per germline, CDR1 MGHRA and CDR2 YSYEKL. This CDR3 region has 16 residues. J gave up 2 bases and V 4 bases, and 5 bases lay outside the gene matches. The DNA of the CDR3 is TGCGCCAGCAGCCTGATGACAGGGCCCTATAATTCACCCCTCCACTTT. Translation gives CASSLMTGPYNSPLHF.

The CDR3 DNA reads TGTGCCAGCAGCCTTTGGGGGACTTACTCCTACGAGCAGTACTTC. Its protein is CASSLWGTYSYEQYF. The chain combines TRBV28 with TRBJ2-7; D perhaps matches TRBD2 (6 bases). The CDR3 loop spans 15 amino acids. V was trimmed by 6 bases and J by 0 bases, leaving 15 bases between them. Per germline, CDR1 MDHEN and CDR2 SYDVKM. The variable domain in full, with the rest retrieved from reference TRBV28 and TRBJ2-7, is DVKVTQSSRYLVKRTGEKVFLECVQDMDHENMFWYRQDPGLGLRLIYFSYDVKMKEKGDIPEGYSVSREKKERFSLILESASTNQTSMYLCASSLWGTYSYEQYFGPGTRLTVT.

The DNA of the CDR3 is TGTGCCTGCCCCCCTGGGAGGGAAATGGGTGAAAAACTGTTTTTT. It translates to CACPPGREMGEKLFF. The J gene is TRBJ1-4, the V gene TRBV30; D gene uncertain. CDR1 and CDR2 from the germline V gene are GTSNPN and SVGIG (reference sequence). The CDR3 covers 15 residues. Trimming removed 6 bases from V and 7 bases from J, with 21 bases in between.

CDR3 amino acids: CASSPRDGSDTQYF. The CDR3 DNA follows: TGTGCCAGCAGCCCCCGGGACGGATCAGATACGCAGTATTTT. The chain joins TRBV7-8 to TRBJ2-3; D possibly uses TRBD1 or TRBD2 (5 bases each). The ends were cut back, 5 bases at V and 4 bases at J, with 13 bases in the middle. Germline lookup yields CDR1 SGHVS and CDR2 FQNEAQ. The CDR3 is 14 residues long. The variable domain in full, completed from reference TRBV7-8 and TRBJ2-3, reads GAGVSQSPRYKVAKRGQDVALRCDPISGHVSLFWYQQALGQGPEFLTYFQNEAQLDKSGLPSDRFFAERPEGSVSTLKIQRTQQEDSAVYLCASSPRDGSDTQYFGPGTRLTVL.

The rearrangement links TRBV7-2 to TRBJ1-2; D remains unclear. CDR1 SGHTA and CDR2 FQGNSA come from the germline V gene. The CDR3 loop spans 14 amino acids. Trimming left V 1 base short and J 1 base short, with 7 bases between. The CDR3 nucleotides are TGTGCCAGCAGCTTAGAACACAGTAACTATGGCTACACCTTC. Its translation: CASSLEHSNYGYTF.

The chain recombines TRBV7-2 with TRBJ2-4; D perhaps matches TRBD2 (6 bases). There are 14 residues in the CDR3. Trimming removed 2 bases from V and 8 bases from J, with 13 bases in between. CDR1 is SGHTA and CDR2 is FQGNSA in the germline V gene. Here the CDR3 DNA reads TGTGCCAGCAGCTTAATAAATCTAGCGCACATTCAGTACTTC. Translating gives CASSLINLAHIQYF.

J is TRBJ1-2 and V is TRBV5-1; D not certain. Germline CDR1 reads SGHRS; CDR2 reads YFSETQ. V lost 0 bases to trimming and J lost 2 bases, with 11 bases between them. The CDR3 spans 15 residues. CDR3 sequence reads: CASSLEAGSNYGYTF. For the CDR3, the DNA is TGCGCCAGCAGCTTGGAGGCAGGTTCAAACTATGGCTACACCTTC.

In this sample, this clone turned up once. V usage is TRBV6-6 and J usage is TRBJ2-3, with 11 positions matching TRBD2. Germline V CDR1 and CDR2: MNHNY, SVGAGI (reference sequence). Trimming took 7 bases from V and 1 from J; bases not matched to a gene: 4. The CDR3 runs to 15 residues. In DNA form, the CDR3 reads TGTGCCAGCATGTTGGGACTAGCGGGCACAGATACGCAGTATTTT. This codes for CASMLGLAGTDTQYF.

The chain couples TRBV2 to TRBJ1-2; 7 bases fit TRBD1. The CDR3 extends over 12 amino acids. J gave up 8 bases and V 6 bases, and 6 bases lay outside the gene matches. Germline assignment: CDR1 SNHLY and CDR2 FYNNEI. In nucleotides, the CDR3 is TGTGCCAGCAGAACACAGGGGACCGGCTACACCTTC. It yields the protein CASRTQGTGYTF.

The chain recombines TRBV28 with TRBJ1-3; 10 bases agree with TRBD1. The germline CDR1 and CDR2 sequences are MDHEN and SYDVKM. The CDR3 is made up of 13 amino acids. Trimming at V came to 7 bases and at J to 8 bases, leaving 5 bases not matched to a gene. This chain's CDR3 is CASTPGQGYTIYF. The DNA of the CDR3 is TGTGCCAGCACCCCGGGACAGGGGTACACCATATATTTT.

The chain carries TRBV7-6 and TRBJ2-3; TRBD2 matches at 10 bases. This CDR3 contains 18 residues. The J segment lost 2 bases and the V segment lost 1 base, leaving 9 bases of the junction unmatched. Germline CDR1 and CDR2: SGHVS and FNYEAQ. For the CDR3, the DNA is TGTGCCAGCAGCTTAGGGGGAACTAGCGGGAAAATCACAGATACGCAGTATTTT. This gives the protein CASSLGGTSGKITDTQYF.

The gene calls are TRBV5-1 and TRBJ2-1, with D possibly being TRBD1 or TRBD2 (10 bases each). Germline CDR1 SGHRS, CDR2 YFSETQ. The ends were cut back, 4 bases at V and 9 bases at J, with 20 bases in the middle. This CDR3 region has 15 residues. The CDR3 here is CASSPTSGDRGEQFF. The CDR3, as DNA: TGCGCCAGCAGCCCAACTAGCGGGGACAGGGGTGAGCAGTTCTTC.

This clone was observed a few times. This specimen includes other DNA sequences encoding the same CDR3. J is TRBJ1-5 and V is TRBV28, with 9 bases that match TRBD1. Germline V CDR1 and CDR2: MDHEN, SYDVKM. The junction had 2 bases not matched to a gene; V was cut back by 5 bases and J by 0 bases. This CDR3 contains 15 residues. CDR3 DNA: TGTGCCAGCAGTACAGGGGGCGATAGCAATCAGCCCCAGCATTTT. It specifies CASSTGGDSNQPQHF.

Ten or more counts support this clone. The sample carries other DNA sequences with the same CDR3. The chain links TRBV5-6 to TRBJ2-5; 9 bases fit TRBD2. V shed 0 bases and J 3 bases; nucleotides not matched to a gene: 12. Per the germline V gene, CDR1 is SGHDT and CDR2 is YYEEEE. This CDR3 is built from 18 residues. This CDR3 reads CASSLAGFSASGKETQYF. The CDR3 nucleotides are TGTGCCAGCAGCTTGGCCGGCTTCTCGGCTAGCGGGAAAGAGACCCAGTACTTC. Full variable domain (rest looked up from reference TRBV5-6 and TRBJ2-5): DAGVTQSPTHLIKTRGQQVTLRCSPKSGHDTVSWYQQALGQGPQFIFQYYEEEERQRGNFPDRFSGHQFPNYSSELNVNALLLGDSALYLCASSLAGFSASGKETQYFGPGTRLLVL.

This chain uses TRBV7-2 with TRBJ2-4; 7 bases are shared with TRBD1. The CDR3 has 18 amino acids. Germline CDR1 reads SGHTA; CDR2 reads FQGNSA. The trim removed 5 bases at V and 2 bases at J, leaving 15 bases unmatched. CDR3 region: CASSNYRGGSRTKNIQYF. DNA of the CDR3: TGTGCCAGCAGCAACTACAGGGGTGGGTCTCGAACCAAAAACATTCAGTACTTC. The full variable domain, with the rest looked up from reference TRBV7-2 and TRBJ2-4, is GAGVSQSPSNKVTEKGKDVELRCDPISGHTALYWYRQSLGQGLEFLIYFQGNSAPDKSGLPSDRFSAERTGGSVSTLTIQRTQQEDSAVYLCASSNYRGGSRTKNIQYFGAGTRLSVL.

The chain uses TRBV11-2 and TRBJ2-7, with D possibly being TRBD2 (6 bases). The CDR3 has 14 residues. The V end lost 1 base, the J end lost 3 bases, and 10 bases lay between the germline ends. Germline CDR1 is SGHAT and CDR2 is FQNNGV. CDR3 coding DNA: TGTGCCAGCAGCTTAGTATCGGGGGTCTACGAGCAGTACTTC. This translates into CASSLVSGVYEQYF.

This chain uses TRBV5-5 with TRBJ2-2, with D perhaps TRBD1 or TRBD2 (6 bases each). V lost 4 bases to trimming and J lost 6 bases, with 16 bases between them. Germline V CDR1 and CDR2: SGHKS, YYEKEE (reference sequence). CDR3 length: 15 residues. The CDR3 bases are TGTGCCAGCAGCCCCTCGTCGGGGGCGCCCGGGGAGCTGTTTTTT. Its protein is CASSPSSGAPGELFF. The full variable domain, with the rest looked up from reference TRBV5-5 and TRBJ2-2, is DAGVTQSPTHLIKTRGQQVTLRCSPISGHKSVSWYQQVLGQGPQFIFQYYEKEERGRGNFPDRFSARQFPNYSSELNVNALLLGDSALYLCASSPSSGAPGELFFGEGSRLTVL.

The V gene is TRBV5-1, the J gene TRBJ2-7; 8 bases are a match to TRBD1. CDR1 and CDR2 from the germline V gene are SGHRS and YFSETQ. This CDR3 has 16 amino acids. V was pared by 1 base and J by 5 bases, with 11 bases of the junction left unmatched. The CDR3, as DNA: TGCGCCAGCAGCTTGAATGGACAGGGCGGTCCCAACGAGCAGTACTTC. Protein sequence: CASSLNGQGGPNEQYF.

For the CDR3, the DNA is TGTGCCAGCAGTGAAGGACCCCTACGGCGGGAGGCTTCCTACGAGCAGTACTTC. It specifies CASSEGPLRREASYEQYF. This chain links TRBV2 with TRBJ2-7, with 8 bases matching TRBD2. The CDR3 is 18 amino acids. CDR1 is SNHLY, CDR2 FYNNEI, per germline. The J segment lost 1 base and the V segment lost 1 base, leaving 12 bases of the junction unmatched. Based on the CDR3 plus reference TRBV2 and TRBJ2-7, the full variable domain is EPEVTQTPSHQVTQMGQEVILRCVPISNHLYFYWYRQILGQKVEFLVSFYNNEISEKSEIFDDQFSVERPDGSNFTLKIRSTKLEDSAMYFCASSEGPLRREASYEQYFGPGTRLTVT.

As concerns this clone: A clone one base away is much larger, so this may be a read error. Other DNA sequences in this specimen translate into the identical CDR3. The rearrangement links TRBV18 to TRBJ2-5; D is unresolved. Trimming removed 2 bases at V and 5 bases at J, with 3 bases between. CDR3 length equals 11 residues. Germline V lookup: CDR1 KGHSH, CDR2 LQKENI. The CDR3 sequence is CASSPAETQYF. CDR3 DNA sequence: TGTGCCAGCTCACCAGCGGAGACCCAGTACTTC.

The chain has TRBV2 and TRBJ2-4, with 9 bases identical to TRBD2. V trimming: 5 bases; J trimming: 7 bases; junction bases outside the gene matches: 0. The CDR3 is 12 amino acids. Germline values: CDR1 SNHLY, CDR2 FYNNEI. The CDR3, as DNA: TGTGCCAGCAGTCTAGCGGGGAACATTCAGTACTTC. Translating it yields CASSLAGNIQYF.

The rearrangement links TRBV28 to TRBJ1-5, with 7 nucleotides matching TRBD1. Losses at the gene ends were 4 bases for V and 7 bases for J; bases not matched to a gene: 4. Germline V lookup: CDR1 MDHEN, CDR2 SYDVKM. The CDR3 has 13 residues. The CDR3 DNA reads as TGTGCCAGCAGTTGGCAGGGGGACCAGCCCCAGCATTTT. It codes for CASSWQGDQPQHF.